This T cell receptor beta chain was identified in a study of cytomegalovirus exposure and HLA in healthy donors. Germline CDR1 MNHEY, CDR2 SVGAGI. This CDR3 has 13 residues. The ends were cut back, 7 bases at V and 7 bases at J, with 14 bases in the middle. Study conclusions and caveats: In an earlier analysis, in 620 or so donors, most V segments appeared productive either ~90% or ~30% of the time. Reports showed the classifier diagnosing cytomegalovirus status with high specificity and sensitivity.

Of note for this clone: Its specificity is unknown.

Researchers ran the PCR with 60 Vbeta and 13 Jbeta primers. Libraries were prepared by immunoSEQ multiplex PCR; TCRdb keeps only in-frame clonotypes and omits some of them. The sample table sets out 45,000 to 60,000 clones. Input material: PBMCs. This TCR derives from a male donor in good health and CMV-seronegative. The rearrangement uses TRBV6-5 and TRBJ1-5; D is perhaps TRBD1 (6 bases). DNA of the CDR3: TGTGCCAGCACCCGGGGGGCTAGGCAGCCCCAGCATTTT. This translates into CASTRGARQPQHF.